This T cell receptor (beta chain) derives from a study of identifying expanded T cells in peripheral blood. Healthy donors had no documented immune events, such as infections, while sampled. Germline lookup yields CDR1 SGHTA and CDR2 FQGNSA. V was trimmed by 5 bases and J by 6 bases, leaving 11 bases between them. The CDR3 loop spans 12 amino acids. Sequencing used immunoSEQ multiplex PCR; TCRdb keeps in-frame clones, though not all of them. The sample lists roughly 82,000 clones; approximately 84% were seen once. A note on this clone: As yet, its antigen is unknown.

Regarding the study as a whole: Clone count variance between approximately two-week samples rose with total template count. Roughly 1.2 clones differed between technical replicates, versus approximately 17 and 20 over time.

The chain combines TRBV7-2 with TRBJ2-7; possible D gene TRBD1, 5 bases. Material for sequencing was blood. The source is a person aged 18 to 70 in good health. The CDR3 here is CASSPGQGEQYF. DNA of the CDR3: TGTGCCAGCAGCCCAGGTCAGGGCGAGCAGTACTTC.